This T cell receptor beta chain came from a study of cytotoxic CD8 clonotypes in ibrutinib-treated CLL. At the level of the study: Across the patients, around 10 were relapsed/refractory, 15 treatment-naive and about 18 IGHV unmutated. A mean of approximately 260,000 productive templates and 94,082 productive rearrangements was obtained per sample. Findings and limits, study-wide: Upon ibrutinib response clonality rose, and upon progression it fell back toward baseline. Public clonotypes were uncommon and contracted or stayed stable on treatment.

Concerning this clone: No antigen is known for it.

Produced via immunoSEQ multiplex PCR; TCRdb's table is partial and in-frame only. Here the sample spans approximately 70,000 clones, approximately 90% being singletons. The sequencing used PBMCs, collected after 12 months of ibrutinib treatment. The source of this sequence is a human donor with chronic lymphocytic leukemia.

The DNA for the CDR3 is TGTGCCTGGAGTATTAACATACAGGTTACGTATGGCTACACCTTC. Protein sequence: CAWSINIQVTYGYTF. This chain uses TRBV30 with TRBJ1-2; a possible D gene is TRBD1 (5 bases). CDR1 is GTSNPN and CDR2 is SVGIG in the germline V gene (reference sequence). The CDR3 totals 15 residues. Deletions cut 2 bases from V and 5 bases from J, with 18 bases between.